One and the same sample provided the 8 T cell receptor beta chains below, sequenced in a study of regulatory T cells in long-lasting Graves disease. Assembly of TCR beta libraries relied on iRepertoire HTBI primers together with Arm-PCR of CDR3 regions. Each CDR3 protein is one row after TCRdb ran MiXCR on the multiplex PCR reads. The data hold 400,000 to 450,000 distinct CDR3 sequences, with under 15% observed a single time. Time point denoted: newly diagnosed GD, antithyroid drugs for less than 3 months. Extracted RNA from PBMCs served as the source of the TCR library. This sample was also put to use in a study of T cells in Graves' hyperthyroidism and ophthalmopathy.

The sequenced sample was peripheral blood mononuclear cells (PBMCs), obtained at new diagnosis, from a patient treated with antithyroid drugs. The source is a woman aged 30 to 39 with Graves disease.

This clonotype was picked up many times. J is TRBJ2-1 and V is TRBV5-1, with D hard to call. Trimming left V 0 bases short and J 10 bases short, with 8 bases between. The CDR3 is 12 amino acids. Germline CDR1 and CDR2: SGHRS and YFSETQ. This CDR3 reads CASSLASREQFF. The CDR3 bases are TGCGCCAGCAGCTTGGCCTCTAGGGAGCAGTTCTTC.

Details on this clonotype: Lacking the conserved final phenylalanine or tryptophan, this CDR3 likely reflects a read error. The rearrangement joins TRBV19 to TRBJ2-1; 13 bases fit TRBD2. This CDR3 has 14 residues. Germline V gene lookup returns CDR1 LNHDA and CDR2 SQIVND (reference sequence). J lost 8 bases, V lost 6 bases, and 4 bases had no gene match. The CDR3 region is CASSGLAGVDEQFV. The CDR3 DNA is TGTGCCAGTAGCGGACTAGCGGGAGTCGATGAGCAGTTCGTC.

This clonotype was seen ten or more times. The V gene is TRBV20-1, the J gene TRBJ2-2; D is ambiguous. CDR1 and CDR2 from the germline V gene are DFQATT and SNEGSKA (reference sequence). This CDR3 has 15 amino acids. Trimming took 7 bases from V and 7 from J, leaving 22 bases between them. The CDR3 DNA sequence: TGCAGTGTCCAAAAAAACAGCGTGGTCGGCGGGGAGCTGTTTTTT. It is translated as CSVQKNSVVGGELFF.

Many counts were recorded for this clonotype. The CDR3 nucleotides read TGTGCCAGCTTCAGGGGGGGGTTAAACACTGAAGCTTTCTTT. Its translation is CASFRGGLNTEAFF. The chain combines TRBV6-1 with TRBJ1-1, with TRBD1 identical over 7 bases. Germline values: CDR1 MNHNS, CDR2 SASEGT. V trimming: 8 bases; J trimming: 2 bases; junction bases outside the gene matches: 8. This CDR3 is 14 amino acids long.

The chain joins TRBV28 to TRBJ2-5, with D uncertain. CDR1 MDHEN and CDR2 SYDVKM come from the germline V gene. The CDR3 has 12 amino acids. Trimming stripped 7 bases from V and 3 bases from J, with 9 bases between. In nucleotides, the CDR3 is TGTGCCAGCACCTCCAATGAAGAGACCCAGTACTTC. Amino acids: CASTSNEETQYF.

The chain recombines TRBV9 with TRBJ2-3; either TRBD1 or TRBD2 may supply D (7 bases each). This CDR3 has 15 amino acids. The ends were cut back, 3 bases at V and 1 base at J, with 12 bases in the middle. From germline, CDR1 is SGDLS and CDR2 YYNGEE. The CDR3 region is CASSASGGGTDTQYF. CDR3 in DNA: TGTGCCAGCAGCGCCTCAGGGGGGGGCACAGATACGCAGTATTTT. The variable domain in full, with the rest retrieved from reference TRBV9 and TRBJ2-3, is DSGVTQTPKHLITATGQRVTLRCSPRSGDLSVYWYQQSLDQGLQFLIQYYNGEERAKGNILERFSAQQFPDLHSELNLSSLELGDSALYFCASSASGGGTDTQYFGPGTRLTVL.

The chain recombines TRBV29-1 with TRBJ2-7; TRBD1 agrees at 9 bases. The V and J ends lost 6 bases and 2 bases, in that order; junction bases with no gene match: 5. The CDR3 extends over 13 amino acids. From germline, CDR1 is SQVTM and CDR2 ANQGSEA. The CDR3 here is CSVDTGGPYEQYF. The CDR3 DNA sequence: TGCAGCGTGGACACAGGGGGCCCCTACGAGCAGTACTTC.

This clonotype has at least ten counts. V usage is TRBV9 and J usage is TRBJ1-1; 7 bases match TRBD1. CDR1 is SGDLS, CDR2 YYNGEE, per germline. With 4 bases clipped from V and 1 base from J, the junction kept 7 bases outside the gene matches. The CDR3 is 15 amino acids. The CDR3 region is CASSPQGDANTEAFF. The CDR3 nucleotides read TGTGCCAGCAGCCCTCAGGGGGACGCGAACACTGAAGCTTTCTTT.